The clone carrying this TCR beta chain showed up many times. Treg sorting used a CD4+CD25+CD127-/low gate. A single record per CDR3 protein comes from TCRdb applying MiXCR to the 5' RACE reads. The data contain 9,000 to 10,000 distinct CDR3 sequences, approximately 14% of them singletons. Germline V gene sequence: CDR1 MNHEY, CDR2 SVGEGT. This CDR3 contains 13 residues. Between the trimmed V and J ends, which lost 2 bases and 6 bases, there was a span of 5 bases. Material: Tregs sorted from blood. This clonotype was obtained from a female donor with breast cancer. The V call is TRBV6-2 or TRBV6-3, the J call TRBJ1-6, with no clear D. The CDR3 region has the DNA TGTGCCAGCAGTTACGGAATTAATTCACCCCTCCACTTT. Translating it yields CASSYGINSPLHF.